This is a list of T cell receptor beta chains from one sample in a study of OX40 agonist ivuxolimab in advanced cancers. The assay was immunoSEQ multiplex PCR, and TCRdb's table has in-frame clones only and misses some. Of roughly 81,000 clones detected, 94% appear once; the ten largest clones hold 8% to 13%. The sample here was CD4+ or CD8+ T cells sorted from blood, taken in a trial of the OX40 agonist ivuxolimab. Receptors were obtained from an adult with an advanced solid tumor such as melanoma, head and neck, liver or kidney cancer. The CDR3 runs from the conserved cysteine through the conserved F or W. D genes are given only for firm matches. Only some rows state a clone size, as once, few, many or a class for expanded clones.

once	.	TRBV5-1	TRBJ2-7	TGCGCCAGCAGCTTGGTAGGGGACGAGCAGTACTTC	CASSLVGDEQYF
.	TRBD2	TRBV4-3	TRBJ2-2	TGCGCCAGCAGCCAAGTGGGACTAGCGGCGTCGAACACCGGGGAGCTGTTTTTT	CASSQVGLAASNTGELFF
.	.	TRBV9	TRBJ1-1	TGTGCCAGCAGCGGTAGGTCGCCCACGAACACTGAAGCTTTCTTT	CASSGRSPTNTEAFF
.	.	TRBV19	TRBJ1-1	TGTGCCAGTAGTCCAAACGGGTTCAACACTGAAGCTTTCTTT	CASSPNGFNTEAFF
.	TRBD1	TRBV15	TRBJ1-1	TGTGCCACCAGGCAGATCAGGGGGCTGGACACTGAAGCTTTCTTT	CATRQIRGLDTEAFF
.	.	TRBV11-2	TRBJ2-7	TGTGCCAGCAGCTTAGCCCCGGGGATCGACGAGCAGTACTTC	CASSLAPGIDEQYF
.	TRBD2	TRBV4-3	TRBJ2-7	TGCGCCAGCAGCCAAGATGGGGGGGGCTACGAGCAGTACTTC	CASSQDGGGYEQYF
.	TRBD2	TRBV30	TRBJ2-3	TGTGCCTGGGCGGGACTAGCGGGAGGGGGTACGCAGTATTTT	CAWAGLAGGGTQYF
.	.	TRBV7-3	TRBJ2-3	TGTGCCAGCAGCCAAATACCCTCCCGCACAGATACGCAGTATTTT	CASSQIPSRTDTQYF
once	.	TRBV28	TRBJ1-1	TGTGCCAGCAGTTTGGGGCGTGAAGCTTTCTTT	CASSLGREAFF
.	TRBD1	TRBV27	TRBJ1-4	TGTGCCAGCAGTTTCTGGACAGGGGGTAATGAAAAACTGTTTTTT	CASSFWTGGNEKLFF
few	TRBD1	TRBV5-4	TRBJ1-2	TGTGCCAGCAGCAAGGACAGGGCGGTTGGGACCTTC	CASSKDRAVGTF
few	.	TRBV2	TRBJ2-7	TGTGCCAGCAGTAGGGTCTCCTACGAGCAGTACTTC	CASSRVSYEQYF
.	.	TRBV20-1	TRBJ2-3	TGCAGTGCTATCAACACAGATACGCAGTATTTT	CSAINTDTQYF
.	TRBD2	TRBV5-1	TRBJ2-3	TGCGCCAGCAGCCCCGGGACTAGCGACACAGATACGCAGTATTTT	CASSPGTSDTDTQYF
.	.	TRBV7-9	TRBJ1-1	TGTGCCAGCAGCCGGGGGGGCACTGAAGCTTTCTTT	CASSRGGTEAFF
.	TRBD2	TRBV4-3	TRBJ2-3	TGCGCCAGCAGCCAAGATGTAGCGGGAGTGGCAGATACGCAGTATTTT	CASSQDVAGVADTQYF
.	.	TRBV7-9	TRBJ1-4	TGTGCCAGCAGCTTAGGGGCGGATGAAAAACTGTTTTTT	CASSLGADEKLFF
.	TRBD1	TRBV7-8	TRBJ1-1	TGTGCCAGCAGCTTAGAAGTCCCAGGGGGAATGAACACTGAAGCTTTCTTT	CASSLEVPGGMNTEAFF
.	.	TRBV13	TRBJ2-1	TGTGCCAGCAGCTTCCAAACTTACAATGAGCAGTTCTTC	CASSFQTYNEQFF
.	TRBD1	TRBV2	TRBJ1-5	TGTGCCAGCGGGGTTTGGGGACAGGGGCGTCAGCCCCAGCATTTT	CASGVWGQGRQPQHF
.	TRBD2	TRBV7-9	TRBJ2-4	TGTGCCAGCAGCCCAGTAGCGGGAGGGATAAAAGCCAAAAACATTCAGTACTTC	CASSPVAGGIKAKNIQYF
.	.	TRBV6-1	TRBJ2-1	TGTGCCAGCAGTGAGATACAGGGAGCAGGTAATGAGCAGTTCTTC	CASSEIQGAGNEQFF
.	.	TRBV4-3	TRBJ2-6	TGCGCCAGCAGCCAGGGGCCAATCTCTGGGGCCAACGTCCTGACTTTC	CASSQGPISGANVLTF
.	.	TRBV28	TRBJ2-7	TGTGCCAGCAGTTTTTATATGGTAGGGGACGAGCAGTACTTC	CASSFYMVGDEQYF
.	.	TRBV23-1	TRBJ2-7	TGCGCCAGCAGTCAATCGGGCCCCAAAACCTACGAGCAGTACTTC	CASSQSGPKTYEQYF
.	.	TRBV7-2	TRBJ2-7	TGTGCCAGCAGCATAGGGCCCGGGACACCTAAGTCGTACGAGCAGTACTTC	CASSIGPGTPKSYEQYF
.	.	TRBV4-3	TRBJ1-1	TGCGCCAGCAGCCAAGAGATGCGGGCGGGCACTGAAGCTTTCTTT	CASSQEMRAGTEAFF
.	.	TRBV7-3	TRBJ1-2	TGTGCCAGCAGCTACGACCTGGGGTATGGCTACACCTTC	CASSYDLGYGYTF
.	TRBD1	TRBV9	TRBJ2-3	TGTGCCAGCAGTTTGACAGGGGCCCTGGGGGATACGCAGTATTTT	CASSLTGALGDTQYF
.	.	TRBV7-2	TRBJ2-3	TGTGCCAGCAGGCGGGATTCCGAGGTAGATACGCAGTATTTT	CASRRDSEVDTQYF
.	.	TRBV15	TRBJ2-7	TGTGCCACCCGGGGGTCGAGCTCCTACGAGCAGTACTTC	CATRGSSSYEQYF
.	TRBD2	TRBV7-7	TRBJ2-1	TGTGCTAGCAGCTTTAGCGGGGTCGGCGAGCAGTTCTTC	CASSFSGVGEQFF
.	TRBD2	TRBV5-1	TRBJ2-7	TGCGCCAGCAGCTTGGGAACTAGCGGGAAATACGAGCAGTACTTC	CASSLGTSGKYEQYF
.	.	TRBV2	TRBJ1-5	TGTGCCAGCAGCGACAATCAGCCCCAGCATTTT	CASSDNQPQHF
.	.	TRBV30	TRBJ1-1	TGTGCCTGGAGTGTAGCAGGGAACACTGAAGCTTTCTTT	CAWSVAGNTEAFF
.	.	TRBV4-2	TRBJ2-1	TGTGCCAGCAGCCAAGATCCCGGGACGGGATCCTACAATGAGCAGTTCTTC	CASSQDPGTGSYNEQFF
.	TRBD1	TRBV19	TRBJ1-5	TGTGCCTGCAAATTACAGGGGGACAATCAGCCCCAGCATTTT	CACKLQGDNQPQHF
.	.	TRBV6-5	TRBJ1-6	TGTGCCAGCAGTTACTCTCGAAGCTCCTATAATTCACCCCTCCACTTT	CASSYSRSSYNSPLHF
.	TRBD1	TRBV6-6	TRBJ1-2	TGTGCCAGCAGCTCCTTGGAGGGGGCCTCGTATGGCTACACCTTC	CASSSLEGASYGYTF
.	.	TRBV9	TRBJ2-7	TGTGCCAGCAGCCCCCAGGGGGGTGAGCAGTACTTC	CASSPQGGEQYF
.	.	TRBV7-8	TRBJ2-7	TGTGCCAGCAGACGCCGGGACCGTGCCTACGAGCAGTACTTC	CASRRRDRAYEQYF
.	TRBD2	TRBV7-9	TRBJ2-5	TGTGCCAGCAGCAGCGGGGTGGCTAGCGGTAGAGGTAGAGAGACCCAGTACTTC	CASSSGVASGRGRETQYF
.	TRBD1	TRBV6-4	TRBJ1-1	TGTGCCAGGACAGGACAGGGCAATTCTGAAGCTTTCTTT	CARTGQGNSEAFF